These T cell receptor beta chains were read from a single sample in a study of blood T cell repertoires in COVID-19. Only in-frame clones appear in the TCRdb table, and some are missing; sequencing was by immunoSEQ multiplex PCR. The sample lists approximately 220,000 clones, 88% occurring once. Sequencing was performed on PBMCs or T cells enriched from blood (not recorded which). These receptors all stem from a woman aged 25-40 years who had recovered from COVID-19. CDR3s include the opening cysteine and the closing phenylalanine or tryptophan.

length: 14; V: TRBV5-4; J: TRBJ2-5; CDR3: CASSLRRLKETQYF
length: 13; V: TRBV13; J: TRBJ2-7; CDR3: CASSPGGSYEQYF
length: 16; V: TRBV14; J: TRBJ2-7; CDR3: CASSQDRVGGRYEQYF
length: 15; V: TRBV4-2; J: .; CDR3: CASSQNVPGQSEQFF
length: 15; V: TRBV11-2; J: TRBJ2-5; CDR3: CASSLEVASWETQYF
length: 15; V: TRBV3-1/TRBV3-2; J: TRBJ1-2; CDR3: CASSQSPGGNYGYTF
length: 16; V: TRBV4-2; J: TRBJ1-1; CDR3: CASSQEDGDTTTEAFF
length: 16; V: TRBV24-1; J: TRBJ1-1; CDR3: CATSDRRRVRDTEAFF
length: 13; V: TRBV27; J: TRBJ2-1; CDR3: CASSLRDYNEQFF
length: 12; V: TRBV15; J: TRBJ1-5; CDR3: CATGRGNQPQHF
length: 13; V: TRBV7-3; J: TRBJ2-2; CDR3: CASSLTYSGELFF
length: 15; V: TRBV9; J: TRBJ2-1; CDR3: CAGSRTSGGMDEQFF
length: 15; V: TRBV3-1/TRBV3-2; J: TRBJ2-7; CDR3: CASSLLGTLVYEQYF
length: 14; V: TRBV7-8; J: TRBJ1-1; CDR3: CASSPGAGYTEAFF
length: 14; V: TRBV3-1/TRBV3-2; J: TRBJ1-2; CDR3: CASSQAGLIYGYTF
length: 13; V: TRBV29-1; J: TRBJ1-2; CDR3: CSVEEGGIYGYTF
length: 12; V: TRBV6-5; J: TRBJ1-5; CDR3: CASKQGNQPQHF
length: 13; V: TRBV29-1; J: TRBJ1-1; CDR3: CSVASGGNTEAFF
length: 11; V: TRBV6-5; J: TRBJ1-2; CDR3: CASTGVGGYTF
length: 14; V: TRBV9; J: TRBJ1-1; CDR3: CASSLSTGGAEAFF
length: 18; V: TRBV5-1; J: TRBJ2-1; CDR3: CASSLAVGGRGPYYEQFF
length: 16; V: TRBV27; J: TRBJ2-5; CDR3: CASSSLASGEQETQYF
length: 13; V: TRBV18; J: TRBJ1-2; CDR3: CASSPHRTGSYTF
length: 11; V: TRBV29-1; J: TRBJ1-2; CDR3: CSVRTYAGYTF
length: 13; V: TRBV19; J: TRBJ1-1; CDR3: CASSGQPNTEAFF
length: 13; V: TRBV5-1; J: TRBJ1-2; CDR3: CASSLSGLYGYTF
length: 15; V: TRBV5-1; J: TRBJ1-5; CDR3: CASSLVGGPNQPQHF
length: 18; V: TRBV4-3; J: TRBJ2-3; CDR3: CASSQPAGGPGSTDTQYF